The clone carrying this TCR beta chain has a handful of counts. The antigen is not known. The data derive from a study of T cell repertoires in cytomegalovirus infection. TCRdb re-called the reads with MiXCR, one entry per CDR3 protein. The profile shows around 750,000 distinct CDR3 sequences, 30% to 35% of them singletons. The origin of this receptor is a human donor in good health (CMV status not recorded). Some clones in this sample may be carry-over from other donors' samples. The source was cultured CD8+ T cells from PBMCs, collected from culture after CMV antigen stimulation.

CDR3 DNA: TGTGCCAGCAGCTTGGGTCCAGGTCGCGGATCACCCCTCCACTTT. This encodes CASSLGPGRGSPLHF. This chain connects TRBV5-6 to TRBJ1-6; D is ambiguous. The CDR3 covers 15 residues. The germline V gene encodes CDR1 SGHDT and CDR2 YYEEEE. V shed 0 bases and J shed 10 bases, with 14 bases lying between them.